A single sample gave rise to the 2 T cell receptor beta chains below, sequenced in a study of cytomegalovirus exposure and HLA in healthy donors. Vbeta (60) and Jbeta (13) primers were used in the PCR. Clones were read by immunoSEQ multiplex PCR, and TCRdb kept only the in-frame ones, dropping some. The sample carries about 70,000 clones, roughly four fifths recorded once. The material sequenced was PBMCs. All receptors derive from a woman aged 55-70 years in good health and CMV-seropositive.

This clone has a handful of counts. The chain recombines TRBV27 with TRBJ1-1, with a weak D call TRBD1 (5 bases). Trimming removed 3 bases from V and 0 bases from J, with 14 bases in between. The CDR3 contains 16 residues. The germline gives CDR1 MNHEY, CDR2 SMNVEV (reference sequence). In DNA, the CDR3 is TGTGCCAGCAGTTTGTGGCAGGGCCGTCTGAACACTGAAGCTTTCTTT. Translating it yields CASSLWQGRLNTEAFF.

The genes are TRBV6-5 and TRBJ1-4; 10 positions match TRBD1. V was pared by 8 bases and J by 7 bases, with 10 bases of the junction left unmatched. The germline gives CDR1 MNHEY, CDR2 SVGAGI. The CDR3 is made up of 15 amino acids. The CDR3 protein is CASRLTTGGGEKLFF. The CDR3 bases are TGTGCCAGCCGGTTGACGACAGGGGGCGGTGAAAAACTGTTTTTT.